What follows is one T cell receptor beta chain and its context. These data are taken from a study of cytomegalovirus exposure and HLA in healthy donors. Primers for the PCR totalled 60 Vbeta and 13 Jbeta. Using immunoSEQ multiplex PCR, the repertoire was profiled, and TCRdb retains in-frame clones only, with some absent. The profile shows some 150,000 clones, around 80% of them singletons. Germline-derived CDR1 and CDR2 are SGHVS and FQNEAQ. This CDR3 comprises 14 residues. V was clipped by 5 bases and J by 7 bases; unmatched bases: 10. The sample comprised PBMCs. This TCR was recovered from a man aged 30 to 45 in good health and CMV-seronegative. The rearrangement links TRBV7-8 to TRBJ1-1; the match to TRBD1 covers 7 bases. The CDR3 sequence is CASSVDRVKIEAFF. The CDR3 bases are TGTGCCAGCAGCGTCGACAGGGTGAAGATTGAAGCTTTCTTT.